These 23 T cell receptor beta chains were sequenced from one sample in a study of cytomegalovirus exposure and HLA in healthy donors listed by TCRdb under 2017. Library construction relied on the immunoSEQ multiplex PCR assay. A mixture of 60 forward primers for TCR Vbeta segments and 13 reverse primers for TCR Jbeta segments was used in the multiplex PCR. Entries here come from immuneACCESS through TCRdb and include only in-frame sequences with V and J called. Some clones fail to appear in such tables; in the studies checked, an unresolved V gene covers under half of the shortfall, and the cause of the remainder is unknown. Here the sample has 90,000 to 100,000 clones; approximately 80% occur a single time. Over 3% of the sample is taken by the ten largest. Sequenced input: PBMCs. The receptors stem from a woman in her forties in good health and CMV-seronegative.

The chain recombines TRBV7-2 with TRBJ2-7, with 8 bases fitting TRBD2. Germline values: CDR1 SGHTA, CDR2 FQGNSA. Trimming cost V 5 bases and J 8 bases; bases outside gene matches: 8. The CDR3 has 13 residues. CDR3 loop: CASSPRGGFQQYF. The CDR3 coding sequence is TGTGCCAGCAGCCCCCGGGGGGGGTTTCAGCAGTACTTC.

The V and J genes are TRBV2 and TRBJ2-1, with 11 bases matching TRBD2. CDR1 SNHLY and CDR2 FYNNEI come from the germline V gene. This CDR3 spans 15 amino acids. J gave up 7 bases and V 5 bases, and 7 bases lay outside the gene matches. In DNA form, the CDR3 reads TGTGCCAGCAGTACGACTAGCGGGGCGGGGAATGAGCAGTTCTTC. Protein: CASSTTSGAGNEQFF.

V gene TRBV20-1 combines with J gene TRBJ1-2, with D hard to call. Trimming removed 5 bases at V and 8 bases at J, with 12 bases between. The CDR3 extends over 11 amino acids. Germline V lookup: CDR1 DFQATT, CDR2 SNEGSKA (reference sequence). CDR3 residues: CSAQVGGGYTF. The CDR3 region has the DNA TGCAGTGCTCAGGTTGGAGGGGGCTACACCTTC.

V gene TRBV27 combines with J gene TRBJ2-7; the match to TRBD2 covers 8 bases. CDR3 length: 13 amino acids. V gave up 3 bases and J gave up 7 bases; unmatched junction bases: 5. Germline V gives CDR1 MNHEY, CDR2 SMNVEV (reference sequence). CDR3 region: CASSLAGGREQYF. DNA for the CDR3: TGTGCCAGCAGTTTGGCGGGAGGCAGGGAGCAGTACTTC.

Comments on this clone: The junction and the germline gene differ at one end; a read error may be behind it. Other DNA sequences in this specimen translate into the identical CDR3. J is TRBJ1-1 and V is TRBV6-6; D is unclear. Germline V gene lookup returns CDR1 MNHNY and CDR2 SVGAGI (reference sequence). The CDR3 contains 11 residues. CDR3 region: CASSYNHGAFF. The DNA for the CDR3 is TGTGCCAGCAGTTACAATCACGGAGCTTTCTTC.

The CDR3 bases are TGTGCCAGCTCACCACGCGGAGGGACCCAAACTAATGAAAAACTGTTTTTT. It encodes CASSPRGGTQTNEKLFF. The gene calls are TRBV18 and TRBJ1-4, with a tentative D call TRBD1 (5 bases). The CDR3 is 17 residues long. V was clipped by 1 base and J by 1 base, with 13 bases between them. The V gene's germline CDR1 is KGHSH and CDR2 LQKENI. The full variable domain, with the rest looked up from reference TRBV18 and TRBJ1-4, is NAGVMQNPRHLVRRRGQEARLRCSPMKGHSHVYWYRQLPEEGLKFMVYLQKENIIDESGMPKERFSAEFPKEGPSILRIQQVVRGDSAAYFCASSPRGGTQTNEKLFFGSGTQLSVL.

This rearrangement joins TRBV7-8 to TRBJ2-7; 7 positions match TRBD2. The germline CDR1 and CDR2 sequences are SGHVS and FQNEAQ. V shed 5 bases and J 2 bases; nucleotides not matched to a gene: 6. This CDR3 is 14 amino acids long. The CDR3 protein is CASSRTRSTYEQYF. The CDR3 nucleotides are TGTGCCAGCAGCCGGACTAGGTCAACCTACGAGCAGTACTTC.

In its sample, this clone was seen a few times. J is TRBJ2-1 and V is TRBV27; 12 nucleotides match TRBD2. The J segment lost 6 bases and the V segment lost 1 base, leaving 1 base of the junction unmatched. Germline lookup yields CDR1 MNHEY and CDR2 SMNVEV (reference sequence). The CDR3 extends over 15 amino acids. This chain's CDR3 is CASSLWTSGTNEQFF. Written as DNA, the CDR3 is TGTGCCAGCAGTTTATGGACTAGCGGGACCAATGAGCAGTTCTTC.

The chain joins TRBV4-2 to TRBJ2-1; TRBD2 is a possible D gene (6 bases). Germline V CDR1 and CDR2: LGHNA, YNFKEQ. The V gene lost 0 bases and the J gene lost 7 bases, with 13 bases spanning the gap. CDR3 length equals 15 residues. The CDR3 bases are TGTGCCAGCAGCCAAGATAAAGAGGGGAGGAATGAGCAGTTCTTC. Its translation: CASSQDKEGRNEQFF.

The J gene is TRBJ1-2, the V gene TRBV5-1; perhaps TRBD1 as D (6 bases). V shed 4 bases and J shed 4 bases, with 11 bases lying between them. The CDR3 length is 13 residues. Germline CDR1 and CDR2: SGHRS and YFSETQ. The CDR3 spells CASSLDSIYGYTF. For the CDR3, the DNA is TGCGCCAGCAGCCTGGACAGCATCTATGGCTACACCTTC.

The CDR3, as DNA: TGCGCCAGCAGCCAGGGGCTCCCGACCTACGAGCAGTACTTC. Translating gives CASSQGLPTYEQYF. The V call is TRBV5-1, the J call TRBJ2-7, with D perhaps matching TRBD1 (6 bases). The CDR3 totals 14 residues. Germline lookup yields CDR1 SGHRS and CDR2 YFSETQ. The ends were cut back, 4 bases at V and 2 bases at J, with 13 bases in the middle.

This clone came up a few times. The chain carries TRBV4-1 and TRBJ2-7, with D unclear. CDR3 size: 13 residues. The germline CDR1 and CDR2 sequences are MGHRA and YSYEKL. Trimming removed 1 base from V and 2 bases from J, with 6 bases in between. The CDR3 DNA follows: TGCGCCAGCAGCCAAGGGGCCCCCTACGAGCAGTACTTC. As protein: CASSQGAPYEQYF.

The V and J genes are TRBV7-9 and TRBJ1-1, with D possibly matching TRBD1 (5 bases). The CDR3 has 16 amino acids. Germline values: CDR1 SEHNR, CDR2 FQNEAQ (reference sequence). The V end lost 5 bases, the J end lost 3 bases, and 19 bases lay between the germline ends. CDR3 DNA: TGTGCCAGCAGCCCTACCGGAAGGGGCTCAGACACTGAAGCTTTCTTT. Amino acid sequence: CASSPTGRGSDTEAFF. The full variable domain, its missing parts supplied by reference TRBV7-9 and TRBJ1-1, is DTGVSQNPRHKITKRGQNVTFRCDPISEHNRLYWYRQTLGQGPEFLTYFQNEAQLEKSRLLSDRFSAERPKGSFSTLEIQRTEQGDSAMYLCASSPTGRGSDTEAFFGQGTRLTVV.

The chain combines TRBV5-6 with TRBJ2-5; D might be TRBD1 (6 bases). The CDR3 spans 17 residues. In germline, CDR1 is SGHDT, CDR2 YYEEEE. Deletions cut 2 bases from V and 3 bases from J, with 20 bases between. CDR3 region: CASSFTRGQMREETQYF. The DNA for the CDR3 is TGTGCCAGCAGCTTTACGCGAGGACAGATGCGGGAAGAGACCCAGTACTTC.

Remarks on this clone: One end of the junction varies from germline; a read error may be responsible. CDR3: CSSSFLRRVGGKNTEAFF. DNA for the CDR3: TGTTCCAGCAGCTTCCTCAGGCGGGTTGGAGGGAAGAACACTGAAGCTTTCTTT. The chain couples TRBV7-9 to TRBJ1-1; no definite D call. The CDR3 covers 18 residues. Germline V gives CDR1 SEHNR, CDR2 FQNEAQ (reference sequence). The complete variable domain, with remaining parts taken from reference TRBV7-9 and TRBJ1-1, reads DTGVSQNPRHKITKRGQNVTFRCDPISEHNRLYWYRQTLGQGPEFLTYFQNEAQLEKSRLLSDRFSAERPKGSFSTLEIQRTEQGDSAMYLCSSSFLRRVGGKNTEAFFGQGTRLTVV.

The chain recombines TRBV29-1 with TRBJ1-5; 10 nucleotides match TRBD1. Trimming at V came to 4 bases and at J to 3 bases, leaving 9 bases not matched to a gene. CDR3 length equals 16 residues. Germline loops: CDR1 SQVTM, CDR2 ANQGSEA. CDR3 amino acids: CSVGLRDRGFNQPQHF. CDR3 sequence (DNA): TGCAGCGTTGGCCTCCGGGACAGGGGCTTCAATCAGCCCCAGCATTTT.

The chain combines TRBV10-2 with TRBJ2-1, with 7 positions matching TRBD2. The length of the CDR3 is 13 residues. V was clipped by 6 bases and J by 10 bases; unmatched bases: 9. Germline assignment: CDR1 WSHSY and CDR2 SAAADI. Here the CDR3 DNA reads TGCGCCAGCAGGGCTAGCGGAGGTCAGGAGCAGTTCTTC. Protein product: CASRASGGQEQFF.

The rearrangement joins TRBV5-5 to TRBJ2-5; 9 positions agree with TRBD1. The CDR3 is 15 residues long. Germline lookup yields CDR1 SGHKS and CDR2 YYEKEE (reference sequence). With 4 bases clipped from V and 5 bases from J, the junction kept 9 bases outside the gene matches. CDR3 sequence reads: CASSVGQGREETQYF. In DNA form, the CDR3 reads TGTGCCAGCAGCGTCGGACAGGGGCGGGAGGAGACCCAGTACTTC.

V gene TRBV30 combines with J gene TRBJ2-7; 12 bases align to TRBD2. The CDR3 length is 16 residues. Germline V gene sequence: CDR1 GTSNPN, CDR2 SVGIG (reference sequence). Trimming took 3 bases from V and 1 from J; bases not matched to a gene: 7. The CDR3 spells CAWRLAGGPRSYEQYF. The CDR3 DNA reads as TGTGCCTGGAGGCTAGCGGGAGGGCCAAGGTCCTACGAGCAGTACTTC. Full variable domain (rest looked up from reference TRBV30 and TRBJ2-7): SQTIHQWPATLVQPVGSPLSLECTVEGTSNPNLYWYRQAAGRGLQLLFYSVGIGQISSEVPQNLSASRPQDRQFILSSKKLLLSDSGFYLCAWRLAGGPRSYEQYFGPGTRLTVT.

The chain couples TRBV19 to TRBJ2-2, with TRBD2 matching over 12 bases. Germline-derived CDR1 and CDR2 are LNHDA and SQIVND (reference sequence). The J segment lost 6 bases and the V segment lost 3 bases, leaving 8 bases of the junction unmatched. CDR3 length: 17 amino acids. CDR3 loop: CASSIRTSGTYAGELFF. As DNA, the CDR3 is TGTGCCAGTAGTATTCGGACTAGCGGGACGTACGCCGGGGAGCTGTTTTTT.

In the case of this clone: A junction end diverges from the germline sequence, so it may reflect a read error. The CDR3 protein is CAWGTGGNQPQHF. In nucleotides, the CDR3 is TGTGCCTGGGGAACAGGGGGCAACCAGCCCCAGCATTTT. V is TRBV30 and J is TRBJ1-5, with 9 bases that match TRBD1. The length of the CDR3 is 13 residues. Germline assignment: CDR1 GTSNPN and CDR2 SVGIG (reference sequence).

J is TRBJ2-5 and V is TRBV9, with 11 bases fitting TRBD2. TRBJ2-7 explains the end of the DNA better; the J call may be wrong. The CDR3 extends over 16 amino acids. Germline V lookup: CDR1 SGDLS, CDR2 YYNGEE. Here the CDR3 reads CASSARLAGPGNEQYF. DNA of the CDR3: TGTGCCAGCAGCGCCAGACTAGCGGGACCCGGGAACGAGCAGTACTTC.

The rearrangement uses TRBV6-5 and TRBJ1-4; no definite D call. V was pared by 0 bases and J by 3 bases, with 11 bases between. The CDR3 covers 16 residues. Germline assignment: CDR1 MNHEY and CDR2 SVGAGI. In nucleotides, the CDR3 is TGTGCCAGCAGTTACTCTCGGAGGAGTTCTAATGAAAAACTGTTTTTT. It is translated as CASSYSRRSSNEKLFF.